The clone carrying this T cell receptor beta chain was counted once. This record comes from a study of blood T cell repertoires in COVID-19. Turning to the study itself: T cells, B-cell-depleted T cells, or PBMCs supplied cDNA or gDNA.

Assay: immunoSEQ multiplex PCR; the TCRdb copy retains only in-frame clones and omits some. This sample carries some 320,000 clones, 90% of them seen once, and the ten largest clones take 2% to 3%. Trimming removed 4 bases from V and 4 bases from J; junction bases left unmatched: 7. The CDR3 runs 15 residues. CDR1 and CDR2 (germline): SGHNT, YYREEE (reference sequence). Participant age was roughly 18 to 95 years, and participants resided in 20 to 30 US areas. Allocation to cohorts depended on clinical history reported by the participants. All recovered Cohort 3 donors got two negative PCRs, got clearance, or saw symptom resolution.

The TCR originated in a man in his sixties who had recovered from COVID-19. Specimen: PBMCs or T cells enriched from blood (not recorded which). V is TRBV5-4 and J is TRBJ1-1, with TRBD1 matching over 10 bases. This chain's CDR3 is CASSLGQGPFTEAFF. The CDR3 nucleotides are TGTGCCAGCAGCCTGGGACAGGGGCCGTTCACTGAAGCTTTCTTT.